Below, one TCR beta chain is given with its context. The protocol was immunoSEQ multiplex PCR, while the TCRdb copy is restricted to in-frame clones and leaves out a portion. The table has a few hundred thousand clones, roughly 87% seen once. The CDR3 has 16 amino acids. Germline loops: CDR1 LNHDA, CDR2 SQIVND (reference sequence). J was trimmed by 8 bases and V by 6 bases; bases with no gene match: 14. This entry is derived from a study of blood T cell repertoires in COVID-19. The source material was PBMCs or T cells enriched from blood (not recorded which). The chain is built from TRBV19 and TRBJ1-2; 11 bases match TRBD1. This clonotype was sampled from a young woman who had recovered from COVID-19. CDR3 in amino acids: CASRARDRGDGLGYTF. The DNA for the CDR3 is TGTGCCAGTAGGGCCCGGGACAGGGGGGACGGCCTCGGCTACACCTTC.